This T cell receptor beta chain is from a study of cytomegalovirus exposure and HLA in healthy donors (dated by TCRdb to the late 2010s). Regarding the study in general: In an earlier analysis of roughly 590 of the donors, 250 to 300 Gb of sequence data and some 120 million unique TCR beta sequences from 150 million to 200 million T cells were reported. The study aimed to test whether signatures of past pathogen exposure could be identified by cataloging public T cell receptors. In an earlier analysis of roughly 600 of the donors, high-throughput TCR beta sequencing was used to judge whether each TCR beta V gene segment behaved as functional or pseudogenic. The later analysis used no new phenotypic data to find candidate immune exposures, relying instead on TCR beta sequences and their occurrence across donors. An early release covering some 640 HLA-typed donors comprised approximately 300 gigabases of sequencing data and tens of millions of unique TCR sequences. Typing coverage differed by locus: A, B, C, DRB1 and DQB1 were typed in about 629-640 donors, DQA1 in about 500, DPA1 in approximately 600, and DPB1 in 472. Every discovery cohort repertoire had been produced on one sequencing platform. A later genetic analysis used genome-wide SNP genotypes for about 60% of the 666 donors, treating that subset as a discovery cohort. Across some 400 genotyped donors of the cohort, an average of roughly 200,000 unique TCR beta nucleotide sequences per donor were sequenced, and 15% to 20% of those sequences were non-productive. A later analysis re-analyzed previously published TCR beta repertoires from 600 to 850 donors and added high-resolution HLA genotyping to study TCR occurrence patterns. Of the roughly 420 genotyped donors, 65% to 90% were placed in the genetic ancestry cluster associated with self-reported Caucasian donors. A few DR-DQ haplotypes were treated as single units for association and clustering because of strong linkage in the cohort. Both class I and class II loci were covered by HLA typing, at four-digit resolution. A separate validation cohort of more than 100 different subjects was used in addition to the approximately 640-subject first cohort. The study used immunosequencing to profile the T cell repertoires of some 600 subjects and linked those repertoires to cytomegalovirus serostatus. Alongside the repertoire data, information on donor age, sex, ethnicity and CMV serostatus was compiled. The study combined high-throughput TCR immunosequencing, statistical association of individual TCRs with disease status, and machine learning to predict cytomegalovirus infection status. Broad study findings and their caveats: Roughly uniform sequencing depth across donors was assumed in presence/absence analyses, although this assumption may not hold. The authors suggested that the approach could potentially be generalized to other disease states and immunological phenotypes. A further reported finding was that TCR beta sequences accurately predicted the HLA-A and HLA-B alleles for most subjects in the first cohort. Specific HLA alleles were associated with roughly 16,000 TCR beta sequences at a false discovery rate of 0.05 in a later analysis. In a later analysis, the rate of TCR association differed among HLA loci, with DRB1 alleles having the most associated TCRs and HLA-C alleles having the fewest. The only immune exposure information available for the cohort was CMV serostatus. A cluster of highly shared sequence variants was judged likely to represent a technical artifact of the sequencing pipeline. Because HLA typing was missing for some donors at each locus, association tests included only the typed subset. Most TCR sequences were seen in very few donors, while some public TCRs were found in many individuals. Several of the top co-occurrence clusters appeared to be linked to parvovirus B19, influenza, CMV and Epstein-Barr virus, according to a later analysis. In vitro tests confirmed that a few of the cytomegalovirus-associated TCR beta chains recognize cytomegalovirus antigens. Broadly in line with IMGT annotations, most TCR beta V segments showed up in productive rearrangements about 87% or about 30% of the time in an earlier analysis of approximately 600 of the donors. In a later genetic analysis, a missense DCLRE1C variant was associated with V-gene and J-gene trimming of TCR beta chains, and the association was replicated in an independent cohort. Compared with equally common non-associated chains, HLA-associated TCR beta chains in a later analysis were more clonally expanded and had lower generation probabilities. Cytomegalovirus status was reported to be diagnosed by the classifier with high specificity and sensitivity in both the original and validation cohorts. The earlier analysis of around 600 of the donors excluded over 15 rarely observed V segments, including chromosome 9 orphons, because counts were too low. In a later genetic analysis, fewer N-insertions in productive TCRs were reported among donors in an Asian-associated ancestry cluster than the roughly 700-donor mean. This cohort had only TCR beta chains sequenced, and the lack of alpha or paired-chain data limited which features could be detected. The study listed 150 to 200 TCR beta chains as associated with cytomegalovirus. When HLA alleles, especially DR and DQ, strongly co-occurred, attributing TCR associations to individual alleles was difficult. Linkage disequilibrium might explain the correlated functional status among segregating V segments, but an unknown experimental factor could not be ruled out. Most CMV-associated TCR beta chains appeared to be HLA-restricted in a later analysis, and the HLA associations seemed to be driven largely by CMV exposure.

Libraries were prepared through the immunoSEQ multiplex PCR assay. The multiplex PCR relied on a mix of 60 forward primers for TCR Vbeta segments and 13 reverse primers for TCR Jbeta segments. A multiplex PCR assay on genomic DNA amplified the CDR3 region of rearranged TCR beta genes. Amplified TCR beta libraries were sequenced as 87-base-pair reads on the Illumina HiSeq System. In the original analysis: A later analysis counted about 82 million unique TCR beta chains across the 600 to 850 repertoires, and 9 million to 14 million of these chains were shared by at least two donors. A nearest-neighbor algorithm error-corrected the raw reads and collapsed the reads into unique sequences, merging closely related sequences to remove PCR and sequencing errors. V, D and J gene segments were assigned by aligning CDR3 sequences to IMGT reference sequences. For a sequence to be retained, a match of at least six nucleotides was required to both a V gene segment and a J gene segment. A rearrangement was called productive if the CDR3 had no stop codons and remained in frame with V and J, and every other rearrangement was called non-productive. CDR3 was defined according to IMGT convention as the region running from the second conserved V-encoded cysteine to the conserved J-encoded phenylalanine. In an earlier analysis of more than 550 of the donors, sequences lacking an unambiguous match to a single V gene segment were excluded. In an earlier analysis of 587 of the donors, V segments were called functional above 56.7% productive rearrangements and were called segregating when the between-donor standard deviation exceeded 5%. A statistical classification framework was built to diagnose cytomegalovirus status from the catalog of TCR beta chain sequences. In a later analysis, V and J genes were assigned by comparing TCR nucleotide sequences against IMGT/GENE-DB human TR gene sequences. A later analysis assigned CDR3 sequences and most-parsimonious VDJ recombination scenarios with the TCRdist pipeline. In a later analysis, each TCR beta chain was defined by its CDR3 amino acid sequence together with its V-gene family, and reads without a unique V-gene family were excluded. To address suspected cross-contamination and a sequencing artifact, a later analysis removed 592 highly shared, low-generation-probability nucleotide sequences. For each public chain, a later analysis derived a clonal expansion index from normalized ranks of inferred template counts within each repertoire. In a later analysis, generation probabilities were computed with a VDJ recombination model fitted to out-of-frame rearrangements, and the resulting probabilities were checked against IGoR. A later analysis scored TCR-TCR, TCR-HLA and TCR-CMV co-occurrence with hypergeometric tests, applying a repertoire-size bias correction to TCR pairs. In a later analysis, false discovery rates were estimated by permuting HLA or CMV assignments 20 times. In a later analysis, co-occurring TCRs were grouped using DBSCAN, and TCRdist sequence similarity was added for clustering within HLA-allele-positive subsets. Repertoires with fewer than 30,000 or more than 120,000 public chains, plus five repertoires with anomalous nucleotide sharing, were excluded from co-occurrence clustering. TCRdb holds this immuneACCESS table with in-frame rearrangements only. Some clones are missing; in checked studies, unresolved V genes explain under half, and the rest has no known cause. The V and J calls and the clone size are those of that table, but D and trimming were determined from the DNA. The sample contains some 140,000 clones, about 61% of them found a single time. Around 2.5% of the sample lies in the top ten.

A remark on this clone: Its antigen is still unknown. No base quality values were provided; no much bigger clone lies one nucleotide off.

In total, more than 500 healthy bone marrow donors made up the cohort. All cohort members were sampled while nominally healthy, although unrecorded immune exposures were likely present. The donor tested CMV seronegative, placing the donor among the approximately 360 seronegative members of the cohort. Each donor provided a peripheral blood sample, and peripheral blood mononuclear cells were used for TCR beta sequencing. The Qiagen DNeasy Blood Extraction Kit was used to extract genomic DNA from the blood cell samples. This TCR was recovered from a woman between 40 and 50 years old in good health and CMV-seronegative. Input material: PBMCs.

CDR3 region: CASSHARDRVPYEQYF. In nucleotides, the sequence is TGCGCCAGCAGCCATGCCCGGGACAGAGTTCCCTACGAGCAGTACTTC. The chain is assembled from TRBV4-1 and TRBJ2-5; TRBD1 lines up with 7 middle nucleotides. The end of the DNA aligns better with TRBJ2-7, so the J call may be wrong. The CDR3 holds 16 amino acids from the cysteine to the phenylalanine. Only the CDR3 part of the read is kept: 48 bases, read in frame from the first base. The germline V gene specifies MGHRA as CDR1 and YSYEKL as CDR2.